The following is a T cell receptor (beta chain) sequence with its context. These data belong to a study of cytomegalovirus exposure and HLA in healthy donors. The PCR contained 60 Vbeta and 13 Jbeta primers. Assay: immunoSEQ multiplex PCR; the TCRdb copy retains only in-frame clones and omits some. The top ten hold roughly 0.7% of the sample, which has about 150,000 clones, 75% to 80% seen once. This receptor was taken from a male donor in good health and CMV-seronegative. Input material: PBMCs.

CDR3 DNA: TGTGCCTGGAGTCCGGACAGGGCCTTTAGCAATCAGCCCCAGCATTTT. It yields the protein CAWSPDRAFSNQPQHF. The chain recombines TRBV30 with TRBJ1-5, with 8 bases matching TRBD1. CDR1 is GTSNPN and CDR2 is SVGIG in the germline V gene (reference sequence). The CDR3 is 16 residues long. V lost 2 bases and J lost 0; bases outside the gene matches: 6.